The clone carrying this T cell receptor (beta chain) was found a few times. The target antigen is unknown. The PCR had 60 Vbeta and 13 Jbeta primers. The repertoire was sequenced with immunoSEQ multiplex PCR; TCRdb's copy has only in-frame clones and lacks some. Of tens of thousands of clones listed, less than 85% were seen once; the top ten hold roughly 10%. The data originate from a study of cytomegalovirus exposure and HLA in healthy donors. Study-wide results and limits: Sequencing had likely introduced a cluster of highly shared sequence variants as an artifact. An analysis that came later showed most CMV-associated TCR beta chains appearing HLA-restricted.

The V end was cut by 3 bases, the J end by 0 bases, with 21 bases between. The CDR3 runs 19 residues. Germline V gives CDR1 MNHEY, CDR2 SMNVEV (reference sequence). Material for sequencing was PBMCs. The TCR was taken from a woman aged 50 to 60 in good health and CMV-seropositive. The rearrangement joins TRBV27 to TRBJ1-5; a weak D match, TRBD1 (6 bases). The CDR3 DNA reads as TGTGCCAGCAGTTTTGGAGCGCCAAGTGTCAGGGGTAGCAATCAGCCCCAGCATTTT. It codes for CASSFGAPSVRGSNQPQHF.